Listed here are 27 T cell receptor beta chains from one sample, sequenced in a study of T cell responses to AZD1222 COVID-19 vaccine. TCRdb's table, derived via immunoSEQ multiplex PCR, lists solely in-frame clones and lacks some. The table lists around 180,000 clones, about 87% of them singletons. Sequenced material: peripheral blood, taken on day 0 of AZD1222 vaccination. The receptors shown here come from an adult in good health.

V gene TRBV12-3 or TRBV12-4 combines with J gene TRBJ1-1; D gene uncertain. Trimming pared 1 base from V and 2 bases from J, leaving 5 bases between. The CDR3 runs to 13 residues. CDR3 nucleotide sequence: TGTGCCAGCAGTTTAGGACCCAACACTGAAGCTTTCTTT. Translation: CASSLGPNTEAFF.

The J gene is TRBJ2-3, the V gene TRBV28, with D unclear. This CDR3 region has 11 residues. Germline V gene sequence: CDR1 MDHEN, CDR2 SYDVKM. Trimming left V 10 bases short and J 6 bases short, with 11 bases between. For the CDR3, the DNA is TGTGCCACGCATCTTAGGGATACGCAGTATTTT. It encodes CATHLRDTQYF.

The genes are TRBV24-1 and TRBJ2-1; TRBD2 agrees at 8 bases. The trim removed 3 bases at V and 3 bases at J, leaving 6 bases unmatched. The CDR3 extends over 16 amino acids. The germline V gene has CDR1 KGHDR and CDR2 SFDVKD. The CDR3 spells CATSDLGGGLYNEQFF. The CDR3 nucleotides read TGTGCCACCAGTGATCTGGGCGGGGGGCTCTACAATGAGCAGTTCTTC.

The DNA for the CDR3 is TGTGCCAGCAGCTTCAACCGTGGGGGGACAGGGTTCTACGAGCAGTACTTC. Translation gives CASSFNRGGTGFYEQYF. The chain uses TRBV5-5 and TRBJ2-7, with 9 nucleotides matching TRBD1. Trimming cost V 2 bases and J 3 bases; bases outside gene matches: 12. CDR3 length: 17 residues. The V gene's germline CDR1 is SGHKS and CDR2 YYEKEE (reference sequence).

CDR3 region: CASSLGDNSNQPQHF. In DNA, the CDR3 is TGTGCCAGCAGCCTGGGCGATAATAGCAATCAGCCCCAGCATTTT. The chain employs TRBV28 and TRBJ1-5; D is unclear. Looked up from germline, CDR1 is MDHEN and CDR2 is SYDVKM. The CDR3 covers 15 residues. V was clipped by 6 bases and J by 0 bases, with 12 bases between them.

The rearrangement uses TRBV24-1 and TRBJ2-3; a weak D match, TRBD1 (5 bases). Trimming removed 2 bases at V and 11 bases at J, with 10 bases between. CDR1 is KGHDR, CDR2 SFDVKD, per germline. The CDR3 runs to 12 residues. The CDR3: CATSDSRQGQYF. The DNA of the CDR3 is TGTGCCACCAGTGATTCTAGGCAGGGGCAGTATTTT.

The V call is TRBV5-1, the J call TRBJ2-3; either TRBD1 or TRBD2 may supply D (5 bases each). CDR1 and CDR2 from the germline V gene are SGHRS and YFSETQ. Trimming pared 4 bases from V and 4 bases from J, leaving 16 bases between. The CDR3 totals 15 residues. The CDR3 spells CASSRDPGWADTQYF. The CDR3 DNA reads as TGCGCCAGCAGCCGGGACCCAGGATGGGCAGATACGCAGTATTTT.

The gene calls are TRBV7-3 and TRBJ2-2, with unresolved D. The CDR3 loop spans 14 amino acids. Trimming cost V 0 bases and J 5 bases, with 7 bases left between them. Germline V lookup: CDR1 SGHTA, CDR2 FQGTGA. The CDR3 coding sequence is TGTGCCAGCAGCTTAACTCCCGGGACCGGGGAGCTGTTTTTT. Protein: CASSLTPGTGELFF.

The genes are TRBV3-1 (or the pseudogene TRBV3-2) and TRBJ1-2; D is uncertain. Trimming removed 1 base from V and 4 bases from J, with 13 bases in between. Looked up from germline, CDR1 is LGHDT and CDR2 is YNNKEL (reference sequence). The CDR3 runs 15 residues. The CDR3 reads CASSQANARGYGYTF. DNA of the CDR3: TGTGCCAGCAGCCAAGCAAACGCTCGGGGCTATGGCTACACCTTC.

The chain is built from TRBV7-9 and TRBJ1-6, with 8 bases fitting TRBD1. V shed 5 bases, J shed 9 bases, and the junction held 9 bases outside the gene matches. Germline V lookup: CDR1 SEHNR, CDR2 FQNEAQ (reference sequence). This CDR3 is built from 15 residues. In DNA form, the CDR3 reads TGTGCCAGCAGCCGAACCGACAGGGGACCTTCACCCCTCCACTTT. It encodes CASSRTDRGPSPLHF.

The V call is TRBV5-4, the J call TRBJ1-1, with unresolved D. Germline V gene sequence: CDR1 SGHNT, CDR2 YYREEE (reference sequence). This CDR3 spans 12 amino acids. Trimming took 4 bases from V and 2 from J, leaving 6 bases between them. The CDR3 spells CASSVTNTEAFF. CDR3 coding DNA: TGTGCCAGCAGCGTTACAAACACTGAAGCTTTCTTT. The variable domain in full, with the rest retrieved from reference TRBV5-4 and TRBJ1-1, is ETGVTQSPTHLIKTRGQQVTLRCSSQSGHNTVSWYQQALGQGPQFIFQYYREEENGRGNFPPRFSGLQFPNYSSELNVNALELDDSALYLCASSVTNTEAFFGQGTRLTVV.

V and J are TRBV6-2 or TRBV6-3 and TRBJ1-5, with D maybe TRBD1 (6 bases). Germline assignment: CDR1 MNHEY and CDR2 SVGEGT. The germline V and J ends were trimmed by 5 bases and 6 bases, with 14 bases remaining between them. The CDR3 extends over 14 amino acids. The CDR3: CASSNDRRSQPQHF. The DNA for the CDR3 is TGTGCCAGCAGTAATGACAGGAGGAGTCAGCCCCAGCATTTT.

The gene calls are TRBV10-3 and TRBJ2-2, with 7 bases that match TRBD2. V lost 3 bases, J lost 4 bases, and 2 bases stayed unmatched. The CDR3 is made up of 14 amino acids. Looked up from germline, CDR1 is ENHRY and CDR2 is SYGVKD. CDR3 region: CAISDREGTGELFF. Written as DNA, the CDR3 is TGTGCCATCAGTGACAGGGAGGGCACCGGGGAGCTGTTTTTT.

This clone was counted many times. The V call is TRBV6-5, the J call TRBJ1-4, with TRBD1 as a possible D gene (5 bases). V gave up 7 bases and J gave up 8 bases, with 17 bases separating them. CDR1 is MNHEY, CDR2 SVGAGI, per germline. The CDR3 loop spans 14 amino acids. CDR3 sequence reads: CASTGGTVGEKLFF. Here the CDR3 DNA reads TGTGCCAGCACCGGAGGGACGGTGGGGGAAAAACTGTTTTTT.

This clone was observed a few times. This chain uses TRBV28 with TRBJ1-2; D might be TRBD1 (5 bases). V lost 5 bases, J lost 8 bases, and 12 bases lay in between. The CDR3 is made up of 12 amino acids. Germline CDR1 MDHEN, CDR2 SYDVKM. CDR3 bases: TGTGCCAGCAGTACGGGGCCTGGAGGCTACACCTTC. Translation: CASSTGPGGYTF.

The V gene is TRBV5-4, the J gene TRBJ2-7; TRBD2 agrees at 7 bases. CDR1 is SGHNT and CDR2 is YYREEE in the germline V gene (reference sequence). The CDR3 runs to 14 residues. V dropped 4 bases and J dropped 3; count of bases not matched to a gene: 7. Here the CDR3 reads CASSPSGARYEQYF. The DNA of the CDR3 is TGTGCCAGCAGCCCAAGCGGGGCGCGCTACGAGCAGTACTTC.

The J gene is TRBJ2-1, the V gene TRBV28, with D maybe TRBD2 (6 bases). Germline CDR1 and CDR2: MDHEN and SYDVKM. The V and J ends lost 6 bases and 2 bases respectively, with 17 bases between them. The CDR3 loop spans 16 amino acids. CDR3 sequence reads: CASSPPGLAAYNEQFF. The CDR3 coding sequence is TGTGCCAGCAGCCCCCCGGGACTTGCAGCCTACAATGAGCAGTTCTTC.

This chain uses TRBV4-3 with TRBJ1-5; 9 bases line up with TRBD1. Per the germline V gene, CDR1 is LGHNA and CDR2 is YSLEER. This CDR3 contains 15 residues. Unmatched junction bases numbered 5, after V lost 1 base and J lost 7 bases. DNA of the CDR3: TGCGCCAGCAGCCAAGGCTTACAGGGGGCCCAGCCCCAGCATTTT. This gives the protein CASSQGLQGAQPQHF.

As concerns this clone: This may arise from a read error, as a much more abundant clone is one base away. V is TRBV7-9 and J is TRBJ2-3; the match to TRBD2 covers 10 bases. Unmatched junction bases numbered 2, after V lost 5 bases and J lost 0 bases. Per the germline V gene, CDR1 is SEHNR and CDR2 is FQNEAQ (reference sequence). This CDR3 region has 15 residues. In DNA, the CDR3 is TGTGCCAGCAGCCGGACTAGCGGAAGCACAGATACGCAGTATTTT. This codes for CASSRTSGSTDTQYF. Drawing the rest from reference TRBV7-9 and TRBJ2-3, the complete variable domain is DTGVSQNPRHKITKRGQNVTFRCDPISEHNRLYWYRQTLGQGPEFLTYFQNEAQLEKSRLLSDRFSAERPKGSFSTLEIQRTEQGDSAMYLCASSRTSGSTDTQYFGPGTRLTVL.

This clone was observed a single time. The chain employs TRBV5-6 and TRBJ2-7; tentative D call: TRBD2 (6 bases). V was shortened by 7 bases and J by 2 bases, with 19 bases between the two germline ends. Germline CDR1 and CDR2: SGHDT and YYEEEE. The CDR3 totals 15 residues. Here the CDR3 DNA reads TGTGCCAGCGGGAGGTTCCCCCTTGGGACCTACGAGCAGTACTTC. This codes for CASGRFPLGTYEQYF.

This chain connects TRBV6-2 or TRBV6-3 to TRBJ2-2, with D perhaps matching TRBD1 (6 bases). With 5 bases removed from V and 3 bases from J, the gap between germline ends came to 19 bases. The CDR3 is 17 residues long. Germline V lookup: CDR1 MNHEY, CDR2 SVGEGT. The CDR3 here is CASSPAGVNRDTGELFF. The CDR3 DNA reads TGTGCCAGCAGTCCGGCAGGGGTGAACCGGGACACCGGGGAGCTGTTTTTT.

This chain connects TRBV29-1 to TRBJ1-2; 7 bases fit TRBD1. V was clipped by 5 bases and J by 0 bases; unmatched bases: 9. The CDR3 extends over 15 amino acids. In germline, CDR1 is SQVTM, CDR2 ANQGSEA. Written as DNA, the CDR3 is TGCAGCGTTAAAGCAGGGACAGCTACTAACTATGGCTACACCTTC. It codes for CSVKAGTATNYGYTF.

V is TRBV27 and J is TRBJ2-7; a weak D match, TRBD2 (5 bases). Germline V gene lookup returns CDR1 MNHEY and CDR2 SMNVEV (reference sequence). Trimming took 5 bases from V and 6 from J, leaving 29 bases between them. CDR3 length: 18 residues. The CDR3 DNA is TGTGCCAGCAGTACCCCCCGGGGAATCGGACTTCGACGAGTCGAGCAGTACTTC. Residues: CASSTPRGIGLRRVEQYF.

This clone was counted a single time. V is TRBV19 and J is TRBJ2-1, with 8 bases aligning to TRBD1. The junction had 15 bases not matched to a gene; V was cut back by 1 base and J by 7 bases. The CDR3 sequence is 18 residues long. Per germline, CDR1 LNHDA and CDR2 SQIVND (reference sequence). The CDR3 is CASSIGGGSGQVGNEQFF. The CDR3 coding sequence is TGTGCCAGTAGTATAGGAGGGGGCTCGGGACAGGTGGGAAATGAGCAGTTCTTC.

The genes are TRBV6-2 or TRBV6-3 and TRBJ2-5, with D maybe TRBD2 (7 bases). The CDR3 has 17 amino acids. In germline, CDR1 is MNHEY, CDR2 SVGEGT. Trimming took off 2 bases at V and 4 bases at J, with 20 bases between the two ends. DNA for the CDR3: TGTGCCAGCAGTTACGGGAGAGGGGGGGGCGGAGGAGAGACCCAGTACTTC. Residues: CASSYGRGGGGGETQYF.

The rearrangement links TRBV24-1 to TRBJ1-4, with TRBD1 matching 12 bases. Germline V gives CDR1 KGHDR, CDR2 SFDVKD. The CDR3 length is 16 residues. The trim removed 1 base at V and 8 bases at J, leaving 4 bases unmatched. The CDR3 region has the DNA TGTGCCACCAGTGATTTCGGGACAGGGGGCGAGGAAAAACTGTTTTTT. This sequence encodes CATSDFGTGGEEKLFF.

V gene TRBV7-9 combines with J gene TRBJ2-7, with 7 nucleotides matching TRBD1. This CDR3 is built from 13 residues. The germline V gene has CDR1 SEHNR and CDR2 FQNEAQ (reference sequence). With 7 bases clipped from V and 3 bases from J, the junction kept 6 bases outside the gene matches. The CDR3 reads CASTSQGDYEQYF. For the CDR3, the DNA is TGTGCCAGCACCTCTCAGGGGGACTACGAGCAGTACTTC.